The present T cell receptor (beta chain) was sequenced within a study of T cells after yellow fever vaccination. MiXCR, applied by TCRdb to the 5' RACE reads, yields one record per CDR3 protein. This table holds some 240,000 distinct CDR3 sequences, 2.5% to 3.5% found once. Points from the study as a whole: Abundant clonotypes from the bulk population could contaminate FACS-sorted repertoires.

Only a few counts were recorded for this clonotype. The antigen is not known. V was clipped by 3 bases and J by 4 bases, with 7 bases between them. Germline V lookup: CDR1 SGHAT, CDR2 FQDESV (reference sequence). The CDR3 sequence is 14 residues long. This clonotype originated in a man between 18 and 35 years old who received the YFV17D yellow fever vaccine. V is TRBV11-1 and J is TRBJ2-6, with D unclear. Sample: CD4+ T cells sorted from PBMCs, taken 10 days after the yellow fever booster vaccination. CDR3 amino acids: CASSLAAGANVLTF. Here the CDR3 DNA reads TGTGCCAGCAGCTTGGCCGCCGGGGCCAACGTCCTGACTTTC.